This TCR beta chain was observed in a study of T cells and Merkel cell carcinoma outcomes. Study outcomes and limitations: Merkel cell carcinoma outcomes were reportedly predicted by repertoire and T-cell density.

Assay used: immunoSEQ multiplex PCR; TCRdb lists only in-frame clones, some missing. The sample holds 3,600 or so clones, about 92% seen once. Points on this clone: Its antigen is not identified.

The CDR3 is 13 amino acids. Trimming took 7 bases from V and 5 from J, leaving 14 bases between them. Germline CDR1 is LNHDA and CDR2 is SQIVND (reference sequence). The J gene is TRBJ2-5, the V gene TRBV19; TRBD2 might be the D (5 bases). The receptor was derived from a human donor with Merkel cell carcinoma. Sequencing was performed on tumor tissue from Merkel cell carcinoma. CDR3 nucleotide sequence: TGTGCCAGTAACGGAGGAGCTGAGGAGACCCAGTACTTC. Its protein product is CASNGGAEETQYF.